These T cell receptor beta chains were read from a single sample in a study of Graves' ophthalmopathy and Graves' hyperthyroidism. TCRdb recomputed calls from the multiplex PCR reads with MiXCR, one row per CDR3 protein. In the table there are some 350,000 distinct CDR3 sequences, about a sixth of which are singletons. Material for sequencing was peripheral blood. The receptors stem from an adult woman with stable Graves' hyperthyroidism. Each CDR3 is given with its conserved first and last residue. The order of the fields is CDR3 length, clone size, J gene, V gene, D gene, CDR3 protein, CDR3 DNA. A D gene is named only where the DNA matches it firmly. The size of a clone is reported for some rows only, either as once, few or many, or as a class for expanded clones.

length: 14
size: -
J: TRBJ2-5
V: TRBV4-2
D: TRBD2
CDR3: CASSQDWGGETQYF
DNA: TGTGCCAGCAGCCAAGATTGGGGAGGGGAGACCCAGTACTTC

length: 17
size: many
J: TRBJ1-5
V: TRBV24-1
D: TRBD1
CDR3: CATSDPPGTDSNQPQHF
DNA: TGTGCCACCAGTGACCCACCCGGGACAGATAGCAATCAGCCCCAGCATTTT

length: 13
size: -
J: TRBJ2-7
V: TRBV12-3/TRBV12-4
D: -
CDR3: CASTWAQGGEQYF
DNA: TGTGCCAGCACCTGGGCCCAAGGGGGCGAGCAGTACTTC

length: 17
size: many
J: TRBJ2-6
V: TRBV5-1
D: -
CDR3: CASSFLAIHSGANVLTF
DNA: TGCGCCAGCAGCTTCCTAGCAATTCACTCTGGGGCCAACGTCCTGACTTTC

length: 11
size: many
J: TRBJ2-2
V: TRBV6-2/TRBV6-3
D: -
CDR3: CASSYFGELFF
DNA: TGTGCCAGCAGTTACTTCGGGGAGCTGTTTTTT

length: 14
size: few
J: TRBJ2-4
V: TRBV30
D: -
CDR3: CAWSVDAPQPRWYF
DNA: TGTGCCTGGAGTGTCGATGCGCCTCAGCCCAGGTGGTACTTC

length: 14
size: -
J: TRBJ1-1
V: TRBV6-2/TRBV6-3
D: -
CDR3: CASRKMGANTEAFF
DNA: TGTGCCAGCAGGAAGATGGGAGCGAACACTGAAGCTTTCTTT

length: 15
size: -
J: TRBJ2-7
V: TRBV4-1
D: -
CDR3: CASSQDRTGRVRQYF
DNA: TGCGCCAGCAGCCAAGATCGGACAGGGAGGGTTCGGCAGTACTTC

length: 15
size: -
J: TRBJ1-2
V: TRBV12-3/TRBV12-4
D: TRBD1
CDR3: CASTQGGAANYGYTF
DNA: TGTGCCAGCACTCAGGGGGGGGCTGCTAACTATGGCTACACCTTC

length: 13
size: many
J: TRBJ1-2
V: TRBV19
D: -
CDR3: CATSGRWNYGYTF
DNA: TGTGCCACCTCGGGACGGTGGAACTATGGCTACACCTTC

length: 16
size: many
J: TRBJ1-3
V: TRBV12-3/TRBV12-4
D: TRBD1
CDR3: CASSSRDRSSGNTIYF
DNA: TGTGCCAGCAGTTCCCGGGACAGGAGCTCTGGAAACACCATATATTTT

length: 15
size: -
J: TRBJ2-7
V: TRBV11-2
D: TRBD1
CDR3: CASSEFVGTGDEQYF
DNA: TGTGCCAGCAGTGAATTTGTTGGGACAGGGGACGAGCAGTACTTC

length: 16
size: many
J: TRBJ2-2
V: TRBV2
D: -
CDR3: CASSEGQGTNTGELFF
DNA: TGTGCCAGCAGTGAAGGCCAGGGTACGAACACCGGGGAGCTGTTTTTT

length: 16
size: -
J: TRBJ2-5
V: TRBV7-6
D: TRBD2
CDR3: CASSLAVAGGVETQYF
DNA: TGTGCCAGCAGCTTAGCGGTAGCGGGAGGGGTAGAGACCCAGTACTTC

length: 15
size: many
J: TRBJ2-6
V: TRBV5-1
D: TRBD1
CDR3: CASRDRGGGANVLTF
DNA: TGCGCCAGCCGGGACAGGGGAGGTGGGGCCAACGTCCTGACTTTC

length: 14
size: many
J: TRBJ1-5
V: TRBV25-1
D: -
CDR3: CASSGRDLWQPQHF
DNA: TGTGCCAGCAGTGGGAGGGATCTTTGGCAGCCCCAGCATTTT

length: 15
size: few
J: TRBJ2-5
V: TRBV5-1
D: TRBD2
CDR3: CASSFRLAGEETQYF
DNA: TGCGCCAGCAGCTTTCGACTAGCGGGAGAGGAGACCCAGTACTTC

length: 14
size: many
J: TRBJ1-2
V: TRBV28
D: TRBD1
CDR3: CASSPGTAVYGYTF
DNA: TGTGCCAGCAGTCCCGGGACAGCCGTTTATGGCTACACCTTC

length: 14
size: many
J: TRBJ2-7
V: TRBV6-5
D: TRBD1
CDR3: CASTTGQGIDEQYF
DNA: TGTGCCAGCACTACGGGACAGGGCATCGACGAGCAGTACTTC

length: 16
size: many
J: TRBJ2-7
V: TRBV12-3/TRBV12-4
D: -
CDR3: CASSSLRDGGPGEQYF
DNA: TGTGCCAGCAGTTCCCTACGGGACGGGGGGCCAGGCGAGCAGTACTTC

length: 13
size: many
J: TRBJ1-5
V: TRBV10-3
D: -
CDR3: CAISESEDQPQHF
DNA: TGTGCCATCAGTGAGTCGGAGGACCAGCCCCAGCATTTT

length: 15
size: -
J: TRBJ2-2
V: TRBV10-1
D: TRBD1
CDR3: CASSAGGANTGELFF
DNA: TGCGCCAGCAGTGCAGGGGGAGCGAACACCGGGGAGCTGTTTTTT

length: 14
size: few
J: TRBJ2-2
V: TRBV29-1
D: -
CDR3: CSVRMGGGTGELFF
DNA: TGCAGCGTCCGGATGGGGGGCGGCACCGGGGAGCTGTTTTTT

length: 14
size: many
J: TRBJ2-7
V: TRBV6-1
D: TRBD1
CDR3: CASSTRDSLYEQYF
DNA: TGTGCCAGCAGTACCCGGGACAGCCTATACGAGCAGTACTTC

length: 13
size: many
J: TRBJ2-3
V: TRBV12-3/TRBV12-4
D: -
CDR3: CASRYSYLDTQYF
DNA: TGTGCCAGCAGGTATTCCTATCTGGATACGCAGTATTTT

length: 14
size: many
J: TRBJ2-7
V: TRBV6-2/TRBV6-3
D: -
CDR3: CASSNRVVNYEQYF
DNA: TGTGCCAGCAGTAACAGGGTGGTGAACTACGAGCAGTACTTC

length: 13
size: -
J: TRBJ2-5
V: TRBV6-1
D: -
CDR3: CASRELVPETQYF
DNA: TGTGCCAGCAGGGAACTAGTGCCAGAGACCCAGTACTTC

length: 14
size: many
J: TRBJ2-7
V: TRBV5-5
D: TRBD1
CDR3: CASSFWTGPYEQYF
DNA: TGTGCCAGCAGCTTCTGGACAGGGCCATACGAGCAGTACTTC

length: 12
size: -
J: TRBJ1-2
V: TRBV3-1
D: -
CDR3: CASSPAGSGYTF
DNA: TGTGCCAGCAGCCCCGCAGGGTCGGGCTACACCTTC

length: 14
size: many
J: TRBJ2-5
V: TRBV29-1
D: TRBD2
CDR3: CSVEDLAVRETQYF
DNA: TGCAGCGTTGAAGATCTAGCGGTCAGAGAGACCCAGTACTTC

length: 12
size: many
J: TRBJ2-5
V: TRBV29-1
D: -
CDR3: CSVWDNQETQYF
DNA: TGCAGCGTTTGGGACAACCAAGAGACCCAGTACTTC

length: 13
size: many
J: TRBJ1-3
V: TRBV7-3
D: -
CDR3: CASSLDRGNTIYF
DNA: TGTGCCAGCAGCCTCGACAGGGGAAACACCATATATTTT

length: 15
size: many
J: TRBJ2-2
V: TRBV6-2/TRBV6-3
D: TRBD1
CDR3: CATDRTGGFTGELFF
DNA: TGTGCCACGGACCGGACAGGGGGTTTCACCGGGGAGCTGTTTTTT

length: 13
size: many
J: TRBJ1-5
V: TRBV6-2/TRBV6-3
D: -
CDR3: CASADHSNQPQHF
DNA: TGTGCCAGCGCTGATCATAGCAATCAGCCCCAGCATTTT

length: 14
size: many
J: TRBJ1-1
V: TRBV2
D: TRBD1
CDR3: CASSSLTGYTEAFF
DNA: TGTGCCAGCAGTTCATTGACAGGGTACACTGAAGCTTTCTTT

length: 13
size: -
J: TRBJ1-3
V: TRBV6-1
D: -
CDR3: CASSPTLGNTIYF
DNA: TGTGCCAGCAGCCCAACCCTTGGAAACACCATATATTTT

length: 13
size: few
J: TRBJ1-5
V: TRBV19
D: -
CDR3: CASSMSPGQPQHF
DNA: TGTGCCAGTAGTATGTCGCCGGGTCAGCCCCAGCATTTT

length: 16
size: many
J: TRBJ2-7
V: TRBV27
D: TRBD1
CDR3: CASSFRPGQGKYEQYF
DNA: TGTGCCAGCAGTTTCCGCCCCGGACAGGGGAAATACGAGCAGTACTTC

length: 14
size: many
J: TRBJ1-2
V: TRBV9
D: TRBD1
CDR3: CASSAQGADYGYTF
DNA: TGTGCCAGCAGCGCACAGGGGGCTGACTATGGCTACACCTTC

length: 14
size: many
J: TRBJ2-7
V: TRBV18
D: -
CDR3: CASSPPGQIYEQYF
DNA: TGTGCCAGCTCACCACCTGGTCAGATCTACGAGCAGTACTTC

length: 11
size: many
J: TRBJ2-5
V: TRBV30
D: -
CDR3: CAWDVIGTQYF
DNA: TGTGCCTGGGATGTAATAGGCACCCAGTACTTC

length: 14
size: -
J: TRBJ2-7
V: TRBV12-3/TRBV12-4
D: -
CDR3: CASSPPQTLYEQYF
DNA: TGTGCCAGCAGTCCCCCTCAGACACTATACGAGCAGTACTTC

length: 16
size: many
J: TRBJ2-2
V: TRBV5-1
D: -
CDR3: CASSSSQAANTGELFF
DNA: TGCGCCAGCAGCTCATCTCAGGCTGCGAACACCGGGGAGCTGTTTTTT

length: 15
size: -
J: TRBJ1-5
V: TRBV6-2/TRBV6-3
D: TRBD1
CDR3: CASSETGDSNQPQHF
DNA: TGTGCCAGCAGTGAGACAGGGGATAGCAATCAGCCCCAGCATTTT

length: 17
size: many
J: TRBJ2-7
V: TRBV10-3
D: TRBD2
CDR3: CAISETGLAGVKQEQYF
DNA: TGTGCCATCAGTGAAACAGGACTAGCGGGAGTAAAGCAGGAGCAGTACTTC

length: 13
size: few
J: TRBJ2-7
V: TRBV18
D: TRBD1
CDR3: CASSPVYRGEQYF
DNA: TGTGCCAGCTCACCCGTCTACAGGGGTGAGCAGTACTTC

length: 14
size: many
J: TRBJ1-2
V: TRBV29-1
D: TRBD1
CDR3: CSVDGTGANYGYTF
DNA: TGCAGCGTTGACGGGACAGGGGCTAACTATGGCTACACCTTC

length: 15
size: many
J: TRBJ2-7
V: TRBV7-2
D: -
CDR3: CASSLEGGQNYEQYF
DNA: TGTGCCAGCAGCTTAGAGGGCGGACAGAACTACGAGCAGTACTTC

length: 18
size: many
J: TRBJ1-6
V: TRBV7-2
D: TRBD1
CDR3: CASSHPRRTGAYNSPLHF
DNA: TGTGCCAGCAGCCATCCTCGGAGGACAGGGGCCTATAATTCACCCCTCCACTTT

length: 11
size: many
J: TRBJ2-2
V: TRBV30
D: -
CDR3: CAWTETGELFF
DNA: TGTGCCTGGACAGAAACCGGGGAGCTGTTTTTT

length: 13
size: many
J: TRBJ1-1
V: TRBV12-3/TRBV12-4
D: -
CDR3: CASSLTSNTEAFF
DNA: TGTGCCAGCAGTTTAACGTCGAACACTGAAGCTTTCTTT

length: 13
size: many
J: TRBJ2-5
V: TRBV20-1
D: -
CDR3: CSARLGQQETQYF
DNA: TGCAGTGCTAGACTCGGGCAGCAAGAGACCCAGTACTTC

length: 16
size: -
J: TRBJ2-5
V: TRBV24-1
D: -
CDR3: CATSDLGHQGGETQYF
DNA: TGTGCCACCAGTGATCTGGGACATCAAGGCGGAGAGACCCAGTACTTC

length: 15
size: -
J: TRBJ1-5
V: TRBV4-1
D: -
CDR3: CASSQEGRINQPQHF
DNA: TGCGCCAGCAGCCAAGAGGGCAGGATTAATCAGCCCCAGCATTTT

length: 16
size: few
J: TRBJ2-7
V: TRBV27
D: TRBD2
CDR3: CASSLSGPAGDYEQYF
DNA: TGTGCCAGCAGTTTATCGGGCCCGGCGGGAGACTACGAGCAGTACTTC

length: 14
size: many
J: TRBJ1-6
V: TRBV6-5
D: -
CDR3: CASSYPGNHSPLHF
DNA: TGTGCCAGCAGTTACCCGGGGAATCATTCACCCCTCCACTTT

length: 16
size: many
J: TRBJ1-3
V: TRBV6-5
D: -
CDR3: CASRLHSLPSGNTIYF
DNA: TGTGCCAGCAGGTTACACAGTTTACCCTCTGGAAACACCATATATTTT